This TCR beta chain was retrieved from a study of memory CD4+ T cells and cytomegalovirus serostatus. Sequenced by immunoSEQ multiplex PCR; TCRdb stores in-frame clones only, minus some. The sample lists 45,000 or so clones; roughly three quarters were seen once. The CDR3 spans 12 residues. Germline CDR1 and CDR2: GTSNPN and SVGIG (reference sequence). V lost 2 bases and J lost 4, with 9 bases in between. Single viable CD3+CD4+CD8-CD45RO+ cells were sorted as the memory CD4+ T cells. Serum IgG to CMV pp150, pp28, p38 and p52 defined serostatus. Study-level points and caveats: Of around 160 reported CMV TCRbeta sequences, 65 to 85 were found in memory CD4+ repertoires.

As for this clone: Its antigen is not identified.

The rearrangement joins TRBV30 to TRBJ2-7, with a tentative D call TRBD1 (6 bases). Sequenced material: memory CD4+ T cells from blood. This clonotype originated in an adult in good health and CMV-seronegative. CDR3 amino acids: CAWSLDRYEQYF. The CDR3 DNA sequence: TGTGCCTGGAGTCTAGACAGGTACGAGCAGTACTTC.